The 11 T cell receptor beta chains presented below share a single source sample, sequenced in a study of T cell responses to AZD1222 COVID-19 vaccine (dated by TCRdb to the early 2020s). The sample's time point label, decoded: baseline before first vaccination. Library generation was performed with the immunoSEQ multiplex PCR assay. TCRdb stores this immuneACCESS table with in-frame sequences only. Part of the clones is absent; in the studies checked, under half of the shortfall reflects unresolved V genes, and no reason is known for the rest. The sample profile shows over 120,000 clones; approximately 83% of them were found once. The biggest ten clones account for around 8% of the sample. The source was peripheral blood, collected on day 0 of AZD1222 vaccination. The receptors stem from an adult in good health.

This clone was seen just once. The chain employs TRBV12-3 or TRBV12-4 and TRBJ2-1, with D unresolved. The CDR3 sequence is 13 residues long. V was pared by 0 bases and J by 4 bases, with 4 bases between. CDR3 region: CASSLAVYNEQFF. Written as DNA, the CDR3 is TGTGCCAGCAGTTTAGCGGTATACAATGAGCAGTTCTTC.

The rearrangement joins TRBV7-8 to TRBJ1-1, with D unresolved. CDR3 size: 17 residues. Germline CDR1 reads SGHVS; CDR2 reads FQNEAQ. The ends were cut back, 2 bases at V and 1 base at J, with 17 bases in the middle. CDR3 sequence reads: CASSLYPPGATNTEAFF. CDR3 coding DNA: TGTGCCAGCAGCTTATACCCCCCGGGAGCTACGAACACTGAAGCTTTCTTT.

CDR3 nucleotide sequence: TGCAGCGTTGACGGCAAAGTGAGGGAGACCCAGTACTTC. Protein: CSVDGKVRETQYF. The V call is TRBV29-1, the J call TRBJ2-5; D is ambiguous. CDR3 length: 13 amino acids. V shed 3 bases and J shed 5 bases, with 13 bases lying between them. Germline CDR1 reads SQVTM; CDR2 reads ANQGSEA.

The chain recombines TRBV6-5 with TRBJ2-5; D unresolved. The CDR3 runs to 13 residues. Between the trimmed V and J ends, which lost 6 bases and 3 bases, there was a span of 11 bases. Germline CDR1 and CDR2: MNHEY and SVGAGI. CDR3 in amino acids: CASRPDVEETQYF. The CDR3 bases are TGTGCCAGCAGGCCGGACGTGGAAGAGACCCAGTACTTC.

This rearrangement joins TRBV5-6 to TRBJ1-1; 7 bases are shared with TRBD1. V gave up 3 bases and J gave up 0 bases; unmatched junction bases: 2. Germline CDR1 reads SGHDT; CDR2 reads YYEEEE. The CDR3 is 14 amino acids. The CDR3 sequence: CASSWDRMNTEAFF. In DNA, the CDR3 is TGTGCCAGCAGCTGGGACAGAATGAACACTGAAGCTTTCTTT.

This clone has only one observation. The V and J genes are TRBV3-1 (or the pseudogene TRBV3-2) and TRBJ2-7; tentatively, D is TRBD1 or TRBD2 (5 bases each). Germline V gene lookup returns CDR1 LGHDT and CDR2 YNNKEL (reference sequence). CDR3 size: 15 residues. The ends were cut back, 0 bases at V and 2 bases at J, with 11 bases in the middle. CDR3 protein: CASSQDRDAPYEQYF. The CDR3 bases are TGTGCCAGCAGCCAAGATAGGGACGCTCCCTACGAGCAGTACTTC.

V gene TRBV5-1 combines with J gene TRBJ2-2, with 7 bases identical to TRBD2. Losses at the gene ends were 7 bases for V and 5 bases for J; bases not matched to a gene: 11. The CDR3 totals 15 residues. Germline-derived CDR1 and CDR2 are SGHRS and YFSETQ. The CDR3 protein is CASGGGSKRTGELFF. Written as DNA, the CDR3 is TGCGCCAGCGGGGGAGGGAGTAAACGGACCGGGGAGCTGTTTTTT.

The chain joins TRBV21-1 to TRBJ2-2; the D call TRBD2 from the table was never checked on the DNA. TRBV21-1 is a listed pseudogene. The CDR3 is 15 amino acids. The CDR3 loop reads CASSKTIRNTGELFF. The CDR3 coding sequence is TGTGCCAGCAGCAAAACTATTCGGAACACCGGGGAGCTGTTTTTT.

The chain carries TRBV2 and TRBJ2-5; 14 bases are a match to TRBD2. The CDR3 loop spans 15 amino acids. J gave up 5 bases and V 6 bases, and 5 bases lay outside the gene matches. The germline gives CDR1 SNHLY, CDR2 FYNNEI. The CDR3 here is CASSEGLAGVETQYF. For the CDR3, the DNA is TGTGCCAGCAGCGAGGGACTAGCGGGGGTGGAGACCCAGTACTTC.

V gene TRBV28 combines with J gene TRBJ2-1; D gene unclear. The germline CDR1 and CDR2 sequences are MDHEN and SYDVKM. The CDR3 contains 12 residues. V was trimmed by 6 bases and J by 4 bases, leaving 7 bases between them. The CDR3 protein is CASRGLYNEQFF. CDR3 DNA sequence: TGTGCCAGCAGGGGGTTATACAATGAGCAGTTCTTC. The variable domain in full, with the rest retrieved from reference TRBV28 and TRBJ2-1, is DVKVTQSSRYLVKRTGEKVFLECVQDMDHENMFWYRQDPGLGLRLIYFSYDVKMKEKGDIPEGYSVSREKKERFSLILESASTNQTSMYLCASRGLYNEQFFGPGTRLTVL.

Here the CDR3 DNA reads TGTGCCAGCAGCTTAAAAGGATTCAATCAGCCCCAGCATTTT. It yields the protein CASSLKGFNQPQHF. This chain links TRBV5-8 with TRBJ1-5, with no clear D. Trimming pared 2 bases from V and 3 bases from J, leaving 9 bases between. The germline V gene encodes CDR1 SGHTS and CDR2 YDEGEE. The CDR3 runs to 14 residues.